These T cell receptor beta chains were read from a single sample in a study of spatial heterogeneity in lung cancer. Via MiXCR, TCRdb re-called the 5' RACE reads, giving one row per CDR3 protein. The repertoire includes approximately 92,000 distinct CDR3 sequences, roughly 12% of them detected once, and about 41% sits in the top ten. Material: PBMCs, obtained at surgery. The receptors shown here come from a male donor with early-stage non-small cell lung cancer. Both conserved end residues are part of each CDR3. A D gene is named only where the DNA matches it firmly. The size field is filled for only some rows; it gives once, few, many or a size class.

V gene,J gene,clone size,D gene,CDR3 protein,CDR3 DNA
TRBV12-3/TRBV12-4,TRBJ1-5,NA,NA,CASSPSGGRNQPQHF,TGTGCCAGCAGCCCCAGTGGAGGGAGGAACCAGCCCCAGCATTTT
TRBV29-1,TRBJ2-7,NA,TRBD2,CSVDSGSNYEQYF,TGCAGCGTAGATAGCGGGAGTAACTACGAGCAGTACTTC
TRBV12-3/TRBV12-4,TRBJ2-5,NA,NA,CASSLARGTQYF,TGTGCCAGCAGTTTAGCGCGGGGGACCCAGTACTTC
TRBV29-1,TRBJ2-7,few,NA,CSVEEATGYTREQYF,TGCAGCGTTGAAGAAGCAACAGGTTATACTCGCGAGCAGTACTTC
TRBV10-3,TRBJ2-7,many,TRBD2,CAIREAGSYEQYF,TGTGCCATCAGGGAAGCGGGATCCTACGAGCAGTACTTC
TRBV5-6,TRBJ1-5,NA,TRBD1,CASSSGQGTQPQHF,TGTGCCAGCAGCTCGGGACAGGGTACCCAGCCCCAGCATTTT
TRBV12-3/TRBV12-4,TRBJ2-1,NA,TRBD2,CASSPERGKFF,TGTGCCAGCAGCCCAGAGCGGGGGAAGTTCTTC
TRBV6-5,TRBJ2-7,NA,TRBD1,CASSSGQGPSEQYF,TGTGCCAGCAGTTCCGGACAGGGGCCTTCCGAGCAGTACTTC
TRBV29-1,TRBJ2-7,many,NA,CSVEGGQGQYF,TGCAGCGTTGAAGGGGGGCAAGGACAGTACTTC
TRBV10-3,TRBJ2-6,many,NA,CAISELSRQAGANVLTF,TGTGCCATCAGTGAGTTGTCACGTCAGGCTGGGGCCAACGTCCTGACTTTC